The sequence of this T cell receptor beta chain was determined in a study of regulatory T cells in long-lasting Graves disease. Study results and limitations: Fewer public clonotypes were shared by new patients (approximately 1,000) than by persistent patients (about 2,800). Peripheral blood was the sole material, not thyroid tissue.

Sequencing libraries for TCR beta were prepared with iRepertoire HTBI primers and Arm-PCR of CDR3 regions. Per the original data handling: The samples yielded about 60 TRBV and 14 to 15 TRBJ segments. TCRdb reprocessed the multiplex PCR reads with MiXCR, giving one entry per CDR3 protein. These V and J calls originate from TCRdb's pipeline instead of the authors' own analysis. The top ten clones hold about 24% of a sample with hundreds of thousands of distinct CDR3 sequences, around a sixth of them seen once. Turning to this clonotype: Its cognate antigen is unknown.

Looked up from germline, CDR1 is MDHEN and CDR2 is SYDVKM. V dropped 5 bases and J dropped 8 bases, with 27 bases sitting between them. CDR3 size: 17 residues. Time point in this sample: newly diagnosed GD, antithyroid drugs for less than 3 months. PBMC-derived RNA was used for the TCR library. Around 9.9 milliliters of peripheral blood went into EDTA tubes. This specimen was peripheral blood mononuclear cells (PBMCs), taken at new diagnosis, from a patient treated with antithyroid drugs. This chain connects TRBV28 to TRBJ1-1; no clear D. The TCR originated in a female donor with Graves disease. The CDR3 is CASSLPPLSEVPSEAFF. In nucleotides, the CDR3 is TGTGCCAGCAGTCTCCCCCCTCTTAGCGAGGTCCCTTCAGAAGCTTTCTTT.